This TCR beta chain was sequenced for a study of T-cell reconstitution after alpha-beta-depleted transplantation in children. Study-wide findings and caveats: There were reportedly several hundred expanded graft clones from which alpha-beta T cells came about two months after transplant. When one year had passed after transplant, most T-cell counts and diversity came from newly produced T cells.

This sample's TCRbeta library carried unique molecular identifier barcodes. TCRdb fed the PCR reads into MiXCR, producing one record per CDR3 protein. This repertoire shows approximately 16,000 distinct CDR3 sequences, about 4.7% found once; its top ten account for just under 7%. This clonotype has a count of ten or more. Its antigen remains unknown. The clonotype originates from a boy aged 5 to 17 with acute lymphoblastic leukemia, due to receive a stem cell transplant. The source material was PBMCs, sampled before TCRalphabeta/CD19-depleted stem cell transplant.

The CDR3 reads CASSYVRAATNYGYTF. In DNA, the CDR3 is TGTGCCAGCAGTTACGTTAGGGCAGCTACTAACTATGGCTACACCTTC. The rearrangement uses TRBV6-5 and TRBJ1-2, with unresolved D. Germline CDR1 MNHEY, CDR2 SVGAGI. The CDR3 length is 16 residues. The V and J ends lost 2 bases and 0 bases respectively, with 13 bases between them.